The rows below give T cell receptor beta chains drawn from one sample of a study of human T cells and chemical hapten exposure. One entry per CDR3 protein results from TCRdb running MiXCR on the RACE reads. The sample has approximately 160,000 distinct CDR3 sequences, about 27% seen once. Sequencing used whole blood, obtained in connection with sensitization to the hapten diphenylcyclopropenone (DPC). Source of these receptors: a woman between 18 and 29 years old with alopecia areata. Some clones in this sample may be carry-over from other donors' samples. Each CDR3 is given with its conserved first and last residue. For some rows the clone size is stated as once, few or many, or as a class when expanded; others skip it.

NA	TRBJ2-1	TRBV11-1	CASSLGLASNEQFF
few	TRBJ2-7	TRBV2	CASLTGGGEQYF
NA	TRBJ2-1	TRBV6-5	CASSRGKNEQFF
few	TRBJ2-3	TRBV12-3/TRBV12-4	CASSLWASGGGTQYF
few	TRBJ2-7	TRBV20-1	CSAGGPYNEQYF
NA	TRBJ2-5	TRBV21-1	CASSLRPGLAGEGETQYF
NA	TRBJ2-1	TRBV9	CASSVSGTSGRRDEQFF
NA	TRBJ2-1	TRBV4-1	CASSQDPPSGYNEQFF
many	TRBJ1-1	TRBV10-3	CARARGTEAFF
many	TRBJ1-1	TRBV7-2	CASSLSLNTEAFF
few	TRBJ2-1	TRBV29-1	CSVEDEVSYNEQFF
NA	TRBJ2-6	TRBV7-3	CASSLVRLSSSGANVLTF
NA	TRBJ2-4	TRBV20-1	CSARAGGAIQYF
few	TRBJ1-2	TRBV20-1	CSARDRGRTYGYTF
NA	TRBJ2-7	TRBV29-1	CSVEDRASYEQYF
few	TRBJ1-5	TRBV2	CASSEARTGNQPQHF
NA	TRBJ1-5	TRBV7-2	CASSLTRGLSQPQHF
few	TRBJ2-5	TRBV5-1	CASSWEQETQYF
few	TRBJ1-1	TRBV18	CASPQDGRAGNTEAFF
NA	TRBJ1-1	TRBV14	CASSQAGMTTEAFF
NA	TRBJ1-6	TRBV5-6	CASSLHPEPSLPLHF
few	TRBJ2-3	TRBV2	CASSPRAGTGGFGDTQYF
few	TRBJ1-5	TRBV18	CASSPAGGGRLSNQPQHF
NA	TRBJ2-7	TRBV27	CVSASGKPYEQYF
few	TRBJ1-2	TRBV29-1	CSVPDRTIGYTF
once	TRBJ2-3	TRBV25-1	CASSEYGGTDTQYF
NA	TRBJ2-2	TRBV7-3	CASSLRLAVDTGELFF
few	TRBJ1-5	TRBV20-1	CSASSDQPQHF
NA	TRBJ2-3	TRBV6-5	CASSYRTSGSPDTQYF
few	TRBJ2-7	TRBV29-1	CSVDRGKGYEQYF
few	TRBJ2-3	TRBV6-2/TRBV6-3	CASSYSYLAGAEDTQYF
NA	TRBJ2-5	TRBV6-6	CASRANTETQYF
NA	TRBJ2-1	TRBV5-1	CASSYSGTNNEQFF
NA	TRBJ1-2	TRBV2	CASMKTEKVKDGYTF
NA	TRBJ1-2	TRBV4-3	CASSQVDSSYGYTF
NA	TRBJ2-1	TRBV29-1	CSVEDLGETYNEQFF
NA	TRBJ2-1	TRBV12-3/TRBV12-4	CASRGQGWGYNEQFF
few	TRBJ1-1	TRBV7-2	CASSRKTGYEAFF
few	TRBJ2-1	TRBV7-2	CASSPSSLTYNEQFF
few	TRBJ2-5	TRBV18	CASSPLGVQETQYF